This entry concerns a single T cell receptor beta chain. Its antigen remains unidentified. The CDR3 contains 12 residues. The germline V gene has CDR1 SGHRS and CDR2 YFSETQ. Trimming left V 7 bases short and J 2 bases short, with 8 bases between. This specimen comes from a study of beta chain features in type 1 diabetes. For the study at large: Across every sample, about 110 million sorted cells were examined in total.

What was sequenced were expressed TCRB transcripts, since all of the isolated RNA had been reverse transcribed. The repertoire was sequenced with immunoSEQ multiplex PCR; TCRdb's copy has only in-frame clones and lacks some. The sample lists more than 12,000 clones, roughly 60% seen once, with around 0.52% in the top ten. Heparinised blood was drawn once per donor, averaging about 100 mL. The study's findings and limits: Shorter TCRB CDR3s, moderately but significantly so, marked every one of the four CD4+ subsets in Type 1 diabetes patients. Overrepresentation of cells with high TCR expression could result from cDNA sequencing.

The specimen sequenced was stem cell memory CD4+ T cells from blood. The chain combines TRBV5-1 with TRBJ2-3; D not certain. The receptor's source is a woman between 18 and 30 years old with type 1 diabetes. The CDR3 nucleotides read TGCGCCAGCCAAAAAAACACAGATACGCAGTATTTT. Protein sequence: CASQKNTDTQYF.